These 4 T cell receptor beta chains originate from one sample sequenced in a study of identical twins. MiXCR was run by TCRdb on the 5' RACE reads, yielding one entry per CDR3 protein. In the table there are 550,000 to 700,000 distinct CDR3 sequences, 21% of which are singletons. These data also featured in a second study, about T cells expressing NK-cell markers.

Sequenced sample: PBMCs. The receptors derive from a woman between 18 and 29 years old in good health.

This clonotype was seen more than once but under ten times. This chain joins TRBV6-1 and TRBJ2-1, with D perhaps TRBD1 (5 bases). This CDR3 region has 13 residues. Germline-derived CDR1 and CDR2 are MNHNS and SASEGT. The V end was cut by 5 bases, the J end by 14 bases, with 19 bases between. The CDR3 here is CASSTLHRSQEFF. The CDR3 DNA follows: TGTGCCAGCAGTACACTACACCGCTCACAGGAGTTCTTC.

This chain links TRBV5-1 with TRBJ1-2; the D is unclear. V lost 0 bases and J 6 bases, leaving 12 bases between the germline ends. Germline V lookup: CDR1 SGHRS, CDR2 YFSETQ. The CDR3 runs 14 residues. CDR3 residues: CASSLGGANHGYTF. The CDR3 bases are TGCGCCAGCAGCTTGGGTGGCGCGAACCATGGCTACACCTTC.

V gene TRBV24-1 combines with J gene TRBJ2-5, with TRBD2 identical over 9 bases. The CDR3 is 17 residues long. V was pared by 2 bases and J by 2 bases, with 8 bases of the junction left unmatched. Germline V lookup: CDR1 KGHDR, CDR2 SFDVKD. Written as DNA, the CDR3 is TGTGCCACCAGTGATTCAGCGGGGGGCAGGACTCAAGAGACCCAGTACTTC. The encoded protein is CATSDSAGGRTQETQYF.

The chain links TRBV27 to TRBJ2-7; TRBD2 is a possible D gene (5 bases). Trimming took off 0 bases at V and 3 bases at J, with 12 bases between the two ends. This CDR3 contains 15 residues. CDR1 MNHEY and CDR2 SMNVEV come from the germline V gene (reference sequence). In nucleotides, the CDR3 is TGTGCCAGCAGTTTATCGCGGGTAGTCGGCTACGAGCAGTACTTC. It translates to CASSLSRVVGYEQYF.